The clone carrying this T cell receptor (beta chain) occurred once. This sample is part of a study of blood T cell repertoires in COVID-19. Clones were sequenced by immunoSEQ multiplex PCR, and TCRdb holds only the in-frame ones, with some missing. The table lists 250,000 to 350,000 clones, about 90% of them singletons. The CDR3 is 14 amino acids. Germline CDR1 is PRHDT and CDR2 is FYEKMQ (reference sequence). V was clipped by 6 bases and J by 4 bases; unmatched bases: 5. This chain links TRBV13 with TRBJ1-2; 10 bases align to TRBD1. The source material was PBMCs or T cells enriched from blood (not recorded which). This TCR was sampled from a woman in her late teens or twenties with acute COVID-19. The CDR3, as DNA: TGTGCCAGCAGGATGGGACAGGGGTTCTATGGCTACACCTTC. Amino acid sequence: CASRMGQGFYGYTF. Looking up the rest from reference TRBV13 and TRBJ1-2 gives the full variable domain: AAGVIQSPRHLIKEKRETATLKCYPIPRHDTVYWYQQGPGQDPQFLISFYEKMQSDKGSIPDRFSAQQFSDYHSELNMSSLELGDSALYFCASRMGQGFYGYTFGSGTRLTVV.